This record looks at one T cell receptor beta chain sequence and its context. Its antigen is undetermined. Germline trimming cut 3 bases from V and 4 bases from J; bases unmatched to any gene: 9. The CDR3 consists of 17 residues. Germline V gene data show CDR1 as MGHRA and CDR2 as YSYEKL. The sample is drawn from a study of OX40 agonist ivuxolimab in advanced cancers. Overall study context: The study gave patients intravenous ivuxolimab at 0.01 to 10 mg/kg every 2 weeks. Past anti-PD-1, anti-PD-L1 or anti-CTLA-4 therapy was accepted, and roughly 42% had received some. General study results and limits: Antigens targeted by the expanded peripheral T cells were not determined. On average, CD8+ T cells showed a greater number of expanded clones than CD4+.

This table comes from immunoSEQ multiplex PCR, and its TCRdb copy is limited to in-frame clones, with some not included. The sample yields some 73,000 clones, about nine tenths seen once. The chain recombines TRBV4-1 with TRBJ1-1; 12 bases fit TRBD1. The sample in question was CD4+ or CD8+ T cells sorted from blood, obtained in a trial of the OX40 agonist ivuxolimab. This TCR was sampled from an adult with an advanced solid tumor such as melanoma, head and neck, liver or kidney cancer. CDR3 protein: CASSHETGTGGTTEAFF. DNA for the CDR3: TGCGCCAGCAGCCACGAGACTGGGACAGGGGGCACCACTGAAGCTTTCTTT.